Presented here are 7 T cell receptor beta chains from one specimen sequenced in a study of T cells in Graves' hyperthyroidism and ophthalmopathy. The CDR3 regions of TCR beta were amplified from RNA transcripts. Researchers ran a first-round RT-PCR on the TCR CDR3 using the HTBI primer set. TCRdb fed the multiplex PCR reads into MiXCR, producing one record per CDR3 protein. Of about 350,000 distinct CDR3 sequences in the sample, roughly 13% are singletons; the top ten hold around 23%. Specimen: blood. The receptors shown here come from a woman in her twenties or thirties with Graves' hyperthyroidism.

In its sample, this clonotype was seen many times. The CDR3: CGTGGANYGYTF. The CDR3 DNA sequence: TGCGGAACAGGGGGCGCTAACTATGGCTACACCTTC. The chain links TRBV20-1 to TRBJ1-2, with TRBD1 identical over 9 bases. Germline loops: CDR1 DFQATT, CDR2 SNEGSKA (reference sequence). CDR3 length equals 12 residues.

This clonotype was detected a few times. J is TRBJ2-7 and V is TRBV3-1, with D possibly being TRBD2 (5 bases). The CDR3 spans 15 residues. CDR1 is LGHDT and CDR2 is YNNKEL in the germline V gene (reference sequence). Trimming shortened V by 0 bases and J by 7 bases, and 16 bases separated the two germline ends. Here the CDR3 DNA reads TGTGCCAGCAGCCAAGATCCCGCAGGTCCGGGGGAGCAGTACTTC. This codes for CASSQDPAGPGEQYF.

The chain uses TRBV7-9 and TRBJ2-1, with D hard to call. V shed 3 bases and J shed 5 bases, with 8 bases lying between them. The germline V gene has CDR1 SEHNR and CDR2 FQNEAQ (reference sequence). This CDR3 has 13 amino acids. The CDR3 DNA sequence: TGTGCCAGCAGCTTCCTCCGGGACAATGAGCAGTTCTTC. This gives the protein CASSFLRDNEQFF.

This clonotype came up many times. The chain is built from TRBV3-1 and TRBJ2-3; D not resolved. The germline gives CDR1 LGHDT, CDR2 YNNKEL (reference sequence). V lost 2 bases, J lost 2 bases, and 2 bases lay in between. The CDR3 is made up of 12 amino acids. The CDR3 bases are TGTGCCAGCAGCCAAACCACAGATACGCAGTATTTT. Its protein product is CASSQTTDTQYF.

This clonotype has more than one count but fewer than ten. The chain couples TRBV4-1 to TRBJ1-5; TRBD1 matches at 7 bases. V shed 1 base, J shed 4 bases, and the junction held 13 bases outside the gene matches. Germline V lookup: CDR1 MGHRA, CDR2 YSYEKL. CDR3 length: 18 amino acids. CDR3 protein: CASSQGIAGTVNNQPQHF. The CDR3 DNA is TGCGCCAGCAGCCAAGGTATAGCAGGGACAGTGAATAATCAGCCCCAGCATTTT.

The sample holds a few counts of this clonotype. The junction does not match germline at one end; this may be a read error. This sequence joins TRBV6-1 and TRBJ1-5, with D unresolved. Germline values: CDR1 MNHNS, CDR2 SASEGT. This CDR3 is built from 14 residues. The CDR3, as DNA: TGTGCCAGCACTGAACAGCCGTTAAATCAGCCCCAGCATTTT. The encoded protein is CASTEQPLNQPQHF.

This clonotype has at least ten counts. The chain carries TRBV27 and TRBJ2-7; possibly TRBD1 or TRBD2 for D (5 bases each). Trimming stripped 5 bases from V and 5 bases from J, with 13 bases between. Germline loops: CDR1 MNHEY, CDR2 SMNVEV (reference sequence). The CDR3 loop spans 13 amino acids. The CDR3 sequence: CASSPTWGNEQYF. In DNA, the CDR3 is TGTGCCAGCAGTCCGACCTGGGGGAACGAGCAGTACTTC.